These T cell receptor beta chains were read from a single sample in a study of beta chain features in type 1 diabetes. The table came from immunoSEQ multiplex PCR; TCRdb's copy has only in-frame clones and leaves some out. The sample gives about 650,000 clones, around 12% of which show up once; over 0.1% is in the top ten. The sequenced sample was naive CD4+ T cells from blood. These receptors were taken from a man aged 25-40 years with type 1 diabetes. Both conserved end residues are part of each CDR3. The order of the fields is clone size, V gene, D gene, J gene, CDR3 protein, CDR3 DNA. A D gene is named only where the DNA matches it firmly. Rows give clone size only sometimes, using once, few, many, or a class for an expanded clone.

>NA|TRBV14|NA|TRBJ1-2
CASSGRGPWYGYTF
TGTGCCAGCAGCGGCCGGGGGCCTTGGTATGGCTACACCTTC
>NA|TRBV19|NA|TRBJ2-5
CASRSRGLLPQETQYF
TGTGCCAGTAGATCAAGGGGACTCTTGCCTCAAGAGACCCAGTACTTC
>NA|TRBV9|NA|TRBJ2-2
CASSSRTATGELFF
TGTGCCAGCAGCTCCAGGACCGCCACCGGGGAGCTGTTTTTT
>NA|TRBV28|TRBD1|TRBJ1-6
CASTTGGAQNSPLHF
TGTGCCAGCACCACAGGGGGGGCGCAGAATTCACCCCTCCACTTT
>NA|TRBV6-5|NA|TRBJ1-3
CASSFTGSTLGNTIYF
TGTGCCAGCAGTTTCACGGGGTCCACTCTGGGAAACACCATATATTTT
>NA|TRBV29-1|TRBD2|TRBJ2-5
CSVGSGAQETQYF
TGCAGCGTGGGTAGCGGGGCCCAAGAGACCCAGTACTTC
>few|TRBV20-1|NA|TRBJ2-5
CSASPQETQYF
TGCAGTGCTAGCCCCCAAGAGACCCAGTACTTC
>NA|TRBV7-2|NA|TRBJ2-2
CASSPTSTGGELFF
TGTGCCAGCAGCCCAACTAGTACCGGCGGGGAGCTGTTTTTT
>few|TRBV28|NA|TRBJ2-1
CASTSRGNEQFF
TGTGCCAGCACTTCCAGGGGCAATGAGCAGTTCTTC
>few|TRBV7-9|NA|TRBJ1-2
CASSLAEVYGYTF
TGTGCCAGCAGCTTAGCGGAAGTCTATGGCTACACCTTC
>NA|TRBV29-1|TRBD1|TRBJ2-5
CSVGGQAYQETQYF
TGCAGCGTTGGGGGACAGGCGTACCAAGAGACCCAGTACTTC
>few|TRBV5-6|TRBD2|TRBJ2-1
CASSFKGGSVNEQFF
TGTGCCAGCAGCTTCAAGGGAGGGTCAGTCAATGAGCAGTTCTTC
>few|TRBV7-9|NA|TRBJ2-3
CASSLGGAPDTQYF
TGTGCCAGCAGCTTAGGGGGGGCCCCAGATACGCAGTATTTT
>NA|TRBV27|TRBD1|TRBJ1-5
CASSGTGYQPQHF
TGTGCCAGCTCCGGGACAGGGTATCAGCCCCAGCATTTT
>few|TRBV29-1|NA|TRBJ1-2
CSVAPTGGNYGYTF
TGCAGCGTTGCGCCTACCGGGGGAAACTATGGCTACACCTTC
>few|TRBV27|NA|TRBJ1-4
CASSSLSTANEKLFF
TGTGCCAGCAGTAGCCTAAGTACGGCTAATGAAAAACTGTTTTTT
>few|TRBV12-5|TRBD1|TRBJ2-1
CASGLVRDRGYNEQFF
TGTGCTAGTGGTTTGGTAAGGGACAGAGGATACAATGAGCAGTTCTTC
>NA|TRBV7-6|NA|TRBJ1-5
CASSSGPGGNQPQHF
TGTGCCAGCAGCTCAGGGCCCGGGGGCAATCAGCCCCAGCATTTT
>few|TRBV4-3|TRBD1|TRBJ1-4
CASSQGQGQASEKLFF
TGCGCCAGCAGCCAAGGTCAGGGACAGGCTTCGGAAAAACTGTTTTTT
>NA|TRBV11-2|TRBD1|TRBJ2-7
CASSFNRGRSSYEQYF
TGTGCCAGCAGCTTCAACAGGGGCCGGAGCTCCTACGAGCAGTACTTC
>NA|TRBV6-6|NA|TRBJ1-2
CASSYSQGIYGYTF
TGTGCCAGCAGTTACTCACAGGGTATCTATGGCTACACCTTC
>few|TRBV27|TRBD1|TRBJ1-2
CASSADRGVEGYTF
TGTGCCAGCAGTGCCGACAGGGGTGTGGAGGGCTACACCTTC
>few|TRBV2|NA|TRBJ1-2
CASSPRVYGYTF
TGTGCCAGCAGTCCAAGGGTATATGGCTACACCTTC
>NA|TRBV6-5|NA|TRBJ2-5
CASSYSNGGTQYF
TGTGCCAGCAGTTACTCGAATGGCGGGACCCAGTACTTC
>few|TRBV5-1|NA|TRBJ2-5
CASSLRGDGQETQYF
TGCGCCAGCAGCTTAAGGGGAGACGGCCAAGAGACCCAGTACTTC
>NA|TRBV27|NA|TRBJ2-6
CASSNGGAGANVLTF
TGTGCCAGCAGTAATGGGGGAGCCGGGGCCAACGTCCTGACTTTC
>few|TRBV25-1|NA|TRBJ2-5
CASSRVAETQYF
TGTGCCAGCAGCCGGGTAGCAGAGACCCAGTACTTC
>NA|TRBV18|TRBD1|TRBJ2-3
CASSPFGQGAVDTQYF
TGTGCCAGCTCACCATTCGGACAGGGGGCGGTGGATACGCAGTATTTT
>NA|TRBV4-3|NA|TRBJ1-2
CASSQGPTNYGYTF
TGCGCCAGCAGCCAGGGACCGACTAACTATGGCTACACCTTC
>NA|TRBV28|NA|TRBJ1-3
CASSLRGATSRNTIYF
TGTGCCAGCAGTTTGCGGGGTGCCACCTCTCGAAACACCATATATTTT
>NA|TRBV7-3|TRBD1|TRBJ1-3
CASSLDAGGQGASGNTIYF
TGTGCCAGCAGCTTAGATGCAGGTGGACAGGGGGCCTCTGGAAACACCATATATTTT
>few|TRBV27|TRBD1|TRBJ1-6
CASSSQGANNSPLHF
TGTGCCAGCAGTTCTCAGGGGGCGAATAATTCACCCCTCCACTTT
>NA|TRBV5-6|TRBD1|TRBJ1-4
CASSLRTGSNEKLFF
TGTGCCAGCAGCCTACGGACAGGGTCAAATGAAAAACTGTTTTTT
>few|TRBV9|NA|TRBJ1-5
CASSEQGGQPQHF
TGTGCCAGCAGCGAACAGGGAGGTCAGCCCCAGCATTTT
>NA|TRBV4-3|TRBD1|TRBJ1-6
CASSQRDTGQGNNSPLHF
TGCGCCAGCAGCCAAAGGGATACGGGACAGGGGAATAATTCACCCCTCCACTTT
>few|TRBV7-2|TRBD2|TRBJ2-7
CASSLGPGGLNPYEQYF
TGTGCCAGCAGCTTAGGCCCGGGAGGGCTCAATCCCTACGAGCAGTACTTC
>few|TRBV28|NA|TRBJ2-3
CASSFRSTDTQYF
TGTGCCAGCAGTTTTAGAAGCACAGATACGCAGTATTTT
>NA|TRBV23-1|TRBD1|TRBJ1-4
CASSQRTGKEKLFF
TGCGCCAGCAGTCAACGGACAGGGAAGGAAAAACTGTTTTTT
>NA|TRBV27|TRBD2|TRBJ2-2
CASSLREGGELFF
TGTGCCAGCAGTCTTCGGGAGGGCGGGGAGCTGTTTTTT
>NA|TRBV12-5|TRBD2|TRBJ2-1
CASGLDQRGINEQFF
TGTGCTAGTGGTTTGGACCAGCGGGGGATAAATGAGCAGTTCTTC
>NA|TRBV5-5|TRBD1|TRBJ1-6
CASSFIPGQPNSPLHF
TGTGCCAGCAGCTTTATCCCGGGACAGCCGAATTCACCCCTCCACTTT
>NA|TRBV28|NA|TRBJ1-4
CASTRRGGGATNEKLFF
TGTGCCAGCACCCGTCGAGGAGGGGGTGCAACTAATGAAAAACTGTTTTTT
>few|TRBV9|TRBD1|TRBJ1-6
CASSGQTDSPLHF
TGTGCCAGTTCGGGACAGACTGATTCACCCCTCCACTTT
>few|TRBV7-8|TRBD1|TRBJ1-2
CASSPRPDRAVNYGYTF
TGTGCCAGCAGCCCCCGACCAGACAGGGCGGTAAACTATGGCTACACCTTC
>NA|TRBV5-6|NA|TRBJ1-6
CASSWGDRSPLHF
TGTGCCAGCAGCTGGGGGGATAGATCACCCCTCCACTTT
>few|TRBV7-2|NA|TRBJ2-3
CASSLGGPTDTQYF
TGTGCCAGCAGCTTAGGCGGGCCTACAGATACGCAGTATTTT
>few|TRBV29-1|NA|TRBJ2-3
CSVEGGFPDTQYF
TGCAGCGTTGAAGGGGGTTTCCCAGATACGCAGTATTTT
>NA|TRBV30|TRBD1|TRBJ1-3
CAWGDSRNTIYF
TGTGCCTGGGGGGACAGCCGAAACACCATATATTTT
>NA|TRBV7-2|TRBD1|TRBJ2-6
CASSLGTGGYSGANVLTF
TGTGCCAGCAGCTTAGGGACAGGGGGTTACTCTGGGGCCAACGTCCTGACTTTC